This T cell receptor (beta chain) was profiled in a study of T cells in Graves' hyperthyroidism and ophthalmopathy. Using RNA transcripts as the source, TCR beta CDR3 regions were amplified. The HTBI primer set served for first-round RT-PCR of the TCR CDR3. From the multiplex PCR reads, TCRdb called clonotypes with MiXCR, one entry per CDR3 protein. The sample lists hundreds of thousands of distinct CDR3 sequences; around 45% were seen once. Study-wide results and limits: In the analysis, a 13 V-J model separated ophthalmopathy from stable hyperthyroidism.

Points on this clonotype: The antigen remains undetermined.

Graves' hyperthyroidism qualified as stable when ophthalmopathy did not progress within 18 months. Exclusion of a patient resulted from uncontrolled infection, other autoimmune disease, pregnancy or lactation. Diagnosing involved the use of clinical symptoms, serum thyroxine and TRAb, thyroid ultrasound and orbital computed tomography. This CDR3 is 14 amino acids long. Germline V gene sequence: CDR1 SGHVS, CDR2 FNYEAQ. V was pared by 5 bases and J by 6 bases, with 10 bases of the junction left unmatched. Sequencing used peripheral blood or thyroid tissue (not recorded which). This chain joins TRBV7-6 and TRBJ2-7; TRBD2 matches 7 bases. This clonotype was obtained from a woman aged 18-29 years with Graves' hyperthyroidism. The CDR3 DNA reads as TGTGCCAGCAGCCAAGGCCTGGGGAGGGGCGAGCAGTACTTC. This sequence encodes CASSQGLGRGEQYF.